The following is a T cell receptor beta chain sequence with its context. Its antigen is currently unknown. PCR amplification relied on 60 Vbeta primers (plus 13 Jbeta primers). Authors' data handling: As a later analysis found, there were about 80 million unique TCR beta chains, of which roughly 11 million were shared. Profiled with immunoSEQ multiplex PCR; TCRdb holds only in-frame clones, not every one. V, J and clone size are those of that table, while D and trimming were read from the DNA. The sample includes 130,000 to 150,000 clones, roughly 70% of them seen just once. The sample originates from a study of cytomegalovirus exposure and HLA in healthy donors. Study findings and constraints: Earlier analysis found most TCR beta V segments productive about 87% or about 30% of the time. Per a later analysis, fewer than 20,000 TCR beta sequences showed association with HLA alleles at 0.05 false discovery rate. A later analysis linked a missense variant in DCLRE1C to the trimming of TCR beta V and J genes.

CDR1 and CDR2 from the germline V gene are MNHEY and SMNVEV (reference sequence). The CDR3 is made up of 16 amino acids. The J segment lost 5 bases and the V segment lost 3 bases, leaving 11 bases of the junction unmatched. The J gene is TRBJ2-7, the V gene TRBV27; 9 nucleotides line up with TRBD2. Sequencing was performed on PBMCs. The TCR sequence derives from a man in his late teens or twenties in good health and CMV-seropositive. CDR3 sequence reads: CASSFGAGLAGNEQYF. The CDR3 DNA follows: TGTGCCAGCAGTTTTGGGGCAGGGCTAGCGGGGAACGAGCAGTACTTC.